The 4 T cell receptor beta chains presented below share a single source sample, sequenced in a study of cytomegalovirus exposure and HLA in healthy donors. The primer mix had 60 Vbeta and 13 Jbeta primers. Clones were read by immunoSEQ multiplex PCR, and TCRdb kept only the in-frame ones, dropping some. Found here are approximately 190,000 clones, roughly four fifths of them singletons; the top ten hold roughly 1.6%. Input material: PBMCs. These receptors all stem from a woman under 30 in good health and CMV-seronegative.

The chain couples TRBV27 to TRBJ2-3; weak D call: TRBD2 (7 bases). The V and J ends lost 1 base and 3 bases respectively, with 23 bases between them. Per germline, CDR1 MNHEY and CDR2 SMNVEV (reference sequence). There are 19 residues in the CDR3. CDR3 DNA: TGTGCCAGCAGTTTATTTCCCCCCGGGGGGCAGGGTACTACAGATACGCAGTATTTT. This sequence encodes CASSLFPPGGQGTTDTQYF.

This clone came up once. CDR3 coding DNA: TGTGCCAGCAGCGAGGAAGGACAGGGTTATGGCTACACCTTC. It codes for CASSEEGQGYGYTF. This sequence joins TRBV7-9 and TRBJ1-2; TRBD1 matches 8 bases. V was pared by 5 bases and J by 5 bases, with 7 bases of the junction left unmatched. Germline loops: CDR1 SEHNR, CDR2 FQNEAQ (reference sequence). The CDR3 covers 14 residues. Using reference TRBV7-9 and TRBJ1-2 for the parts outside the CDR3, the full variable domain is DTGVSQNPRHKITKRGQNVTFRCDPISEHNRLYWYRQTLGQGPEFLTYFQNEAQLEKSRLLSDRFSAERPKGSFSTLEIQRTEQGDSAMYLCASSEEGQGYGYTFGSGTRLTVV.

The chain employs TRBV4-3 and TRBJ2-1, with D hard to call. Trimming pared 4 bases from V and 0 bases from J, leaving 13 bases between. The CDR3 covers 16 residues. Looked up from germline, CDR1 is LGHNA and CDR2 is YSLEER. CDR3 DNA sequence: TGCGCCAGCAGCCTTTCGGCGGATAGCTCCTACAATGAGCAGTTCTTC. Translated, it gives CASSLSADSSYNEQFF.

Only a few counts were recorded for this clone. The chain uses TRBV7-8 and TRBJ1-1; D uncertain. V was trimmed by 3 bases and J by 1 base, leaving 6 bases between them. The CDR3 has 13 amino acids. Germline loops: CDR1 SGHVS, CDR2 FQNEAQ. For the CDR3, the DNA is TGTGCCAGCAGCTTTCAATCGAACACTGAAGCTTTCTTT. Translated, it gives CASSFQSNTEAFF.